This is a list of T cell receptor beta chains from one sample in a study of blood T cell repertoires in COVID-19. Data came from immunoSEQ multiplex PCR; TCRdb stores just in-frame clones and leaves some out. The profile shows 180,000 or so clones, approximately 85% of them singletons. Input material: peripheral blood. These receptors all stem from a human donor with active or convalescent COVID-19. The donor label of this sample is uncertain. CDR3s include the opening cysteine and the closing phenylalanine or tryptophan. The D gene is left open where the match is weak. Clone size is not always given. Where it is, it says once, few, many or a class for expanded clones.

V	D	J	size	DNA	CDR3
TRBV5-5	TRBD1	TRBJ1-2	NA	TGTGCCAGCAGCTTGGACCCCCGAGGGGACAGGAACTATGGCTACACCTTC	CASSLDPRGDRNYGYTF
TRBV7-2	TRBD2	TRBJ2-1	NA	TGTGCCAGCAGCTTCGGACCAGCGGGAAATGAGCAGTTCTTC	CASSFGPAGNEQFF
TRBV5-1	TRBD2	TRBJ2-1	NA	TGCGCCAGCAGGGAAACTAGCGGGAGATGGAATGAGCAGTTCTTC	CASRETSGRWNEQFF
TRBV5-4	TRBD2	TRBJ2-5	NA	TGTGCCAGCGAACCCGGGACTAGCGGGGGGGGACAAGAGACCCAGTACTTC	CASEPGTSGGGQETQYF
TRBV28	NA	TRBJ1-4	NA	TGTGCCAGCAGCCAACAGGGAACTAATGAAAAACTGTTTTTT	CASSQQGTNEKLFF
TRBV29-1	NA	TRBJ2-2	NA	TGCAGCGTTGCCAGGGACACATTAACCACCGGGGAGCTGTTTTTT	CSVARDTLTTGELFF
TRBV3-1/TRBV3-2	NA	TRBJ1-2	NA	TGTGCCAGCAGCCACCAGGGGATGGGTGGCTACACCTTC	CASSHQGMGGYTF
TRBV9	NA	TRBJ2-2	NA	TGTGCCAGCAGCGTATACAGGGACCCAAACACCGGGGAGCTGTTTTTT	CASSVYRDPNTGELFF
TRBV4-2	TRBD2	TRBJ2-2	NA	TGTGCCAGCAGCCCTGGGACTAGCGGGGACCTCACCGGGGAGCTGTTTTTT	CASSPGTSGDLTGELFF
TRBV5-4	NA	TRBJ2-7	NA	TGTGCCAGCAGCCCGGCGGGTCTGGCTAGTTACGAGCAGTACTTC	CASSPAGLASYEQYF
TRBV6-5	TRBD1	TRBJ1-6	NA	TGTGCCAGCAGTTCCCTCGGGACAGGGAATAATTCACCCCTCCACTTT	CASSSLGTGNNSPLHF
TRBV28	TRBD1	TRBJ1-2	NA	TGTGCCAGCTCAGAGGGGGCCCTCTATGGCTACACCTTC	CASSEGALYGYTF
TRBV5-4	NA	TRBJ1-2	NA	TGTGCCAGCAGCTTTCACAGTCGTGGCTACACCTTC	CASSFHSRGYTF
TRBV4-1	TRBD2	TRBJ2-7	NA	TGCGCCAGCAGCCAAGTTAACCTAGCGGGAGGGCCTAGCTACTACGAGCAGTACTTC	CASSQVNLAGGPSYYEQYF
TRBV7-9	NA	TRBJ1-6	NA	TGTGCCAGCAGCCGAGGAGGGGACTATAATTCACCCCTCCACTTT	CASSRGGDYNSPLHF
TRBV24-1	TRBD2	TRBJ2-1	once	TGTGCCACCAGTGATTTCCCCGCCGGGGCGGGAGACTACAATGAGCAGTTCTTC	CATSDFPAGAGDYNEQFF
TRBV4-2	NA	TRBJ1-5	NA	TGTGCCAGCAGCCAAGATTTCGGGACATTTAACAATCAGCCCCAGCATTTT	CASSQDFGTFNNQPQHF
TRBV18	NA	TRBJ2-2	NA	TGTGCCAGCTCACCCCAGGGTCGGCTGAGGAACACCGGGGAGCTGTTTTTT	CASSPQGRLRNTGELFF
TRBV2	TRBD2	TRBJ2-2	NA	TGTGCCAGCAGCGAAAGGACTAGCGGTGGACTATCCGGGGAGCTGTTTTTT	CASSERTSGGLSGELFF
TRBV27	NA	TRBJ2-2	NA	TGTGCCAGCCCTGGGCGTGGGCCCGGGGAGCTGTTTTTT	CASPGRGPGELFF
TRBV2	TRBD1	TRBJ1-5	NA	TGTGCCAGCAGTTTTGCCCCGAACAGGGGGGGTTCAGTAGGTCAGCCCCAGCATTTT	CASSFAPNRGGSVGQPQHF
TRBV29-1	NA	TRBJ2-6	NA	TGCAGCGTCGTCGGCCTGCTAACAGATGGGGCCAACGTCCTGACTTTC	CSVVGLLTDGANVLTF
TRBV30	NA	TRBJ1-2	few	TGTGCCTGGAGTAGGTACGGGTATGGCTACACCTTC	CAWSRYGYGYTF
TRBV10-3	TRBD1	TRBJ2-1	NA	TGTGCCATCAGCATACAGGGGGCCGGCTCCTACAATGAGCAGTTCTTC	CAISIQGAGSYNEQFF
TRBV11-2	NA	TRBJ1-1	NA	TGTGCCAGCAGCTTAAAGAGGAACACTGAAGCTTTCTTT	CASSLKRNTEAFF
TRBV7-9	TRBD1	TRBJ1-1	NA	TGTGCCAGCAGCGCGGGACAGGTTTTGAACACTGAAGCTTTCTTT	CASSAGQVLNTEAFF
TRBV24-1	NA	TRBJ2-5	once	TGTGCCACCAGGGACAGAGTCCAAGAGACCCAGTACTTC	CATRDRVQETQYF
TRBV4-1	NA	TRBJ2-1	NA	TGCGCCAGCAGCCAAGACTATGGTGGGCAGTTCTTC	CASSQDYGGQFF